This T cell receptor (beta chain) was identified during a study of cytomegalovirus exposure and HLA in healthy donors. Primers: 60 Vbeta forward and 13 Jbeta reverse. The method was immunoSEQ multiplex PCR; TCRdb's version includes in-frame clones alone and lacks a portion of them. The sample lists some 67,000 clones, around 75% occurring once. The CDR3 totals 16 residues. The V and J ends lost 0 bases and 0 bases respectively, with 11 bases between them. Germline CDR1 and CDR2: SGHDN and FVKESK. Note on this clone: Its antigen is as yet unknown.

Study-level findings and limits: There was a cluster of highly shared sequence variants that was likely a sequencing artifact.

The chain carries TRBV14 and TRBJ1-1, with a weak D call TRBD1 (6 bases). Sequencing was done on a sample of PBMCs. The clonotype was recovered from a man aged 55 to 70 in good health and CMV-seropositive. CDR3 region: CASSQDLGAVNTEAFF. CDR3 sequence (DNA): TGTGCCAGCAGCCAAGATTTGGGGGCAGTGAACACTGAAGCTTTCTTT.